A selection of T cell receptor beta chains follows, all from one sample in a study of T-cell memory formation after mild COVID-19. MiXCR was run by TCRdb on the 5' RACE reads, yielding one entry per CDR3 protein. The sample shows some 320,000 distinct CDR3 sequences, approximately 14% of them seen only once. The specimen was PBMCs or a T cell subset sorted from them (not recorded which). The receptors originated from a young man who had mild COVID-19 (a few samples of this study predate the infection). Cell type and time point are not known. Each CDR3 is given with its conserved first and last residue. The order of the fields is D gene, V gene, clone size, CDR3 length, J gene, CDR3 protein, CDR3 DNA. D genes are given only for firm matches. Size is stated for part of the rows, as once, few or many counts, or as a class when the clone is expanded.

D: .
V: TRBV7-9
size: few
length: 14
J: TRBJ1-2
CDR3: CASSSTGLNYGYTF
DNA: TGTGCCAGCAGCTCGACGGGCCTTAACTATGGCTACACCTTC

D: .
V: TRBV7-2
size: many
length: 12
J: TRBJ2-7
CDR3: CASSSGFDEQYF
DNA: TGTGCCAGCAGCTCCGGGTTTGACGAGCAGTACTTC

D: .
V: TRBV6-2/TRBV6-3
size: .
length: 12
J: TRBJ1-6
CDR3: CASRVNNSPLHF
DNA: TGTGCCAGCCGAGTGAATAATTCACCCCTCCACTTT

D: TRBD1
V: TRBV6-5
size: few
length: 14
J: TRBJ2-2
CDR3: CASSYSGGHGELFF
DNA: TGTGCCAGCAGTTACTCAGGGGGCCACGGGGAGCTGTTTTTT

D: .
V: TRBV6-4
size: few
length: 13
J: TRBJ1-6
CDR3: CASSDSPNSPLHF
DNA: TGTGCCAGCAGTGACTCGCCTAATTCACCCCTCCACTTT

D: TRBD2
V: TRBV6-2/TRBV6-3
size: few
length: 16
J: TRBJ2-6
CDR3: CASSRTSGSGANVLTF
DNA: TGTGCCAGCAGCCGGACTAGCGGCTCTGGGGCCAACGTCCTGACTTTC

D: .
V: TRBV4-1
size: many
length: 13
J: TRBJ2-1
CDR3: CASSQVLVSSQFF
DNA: TGCGCCAGCAGCCAAGTACTAGTAAGTTCGCAGTTCTTC

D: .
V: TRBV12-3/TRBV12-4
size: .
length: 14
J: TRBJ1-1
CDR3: CASSLVLWNTEAFF
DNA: TGTGCCAGCAGTTTAGTCTTGTGGAACACTGAAGCTTTCTTT

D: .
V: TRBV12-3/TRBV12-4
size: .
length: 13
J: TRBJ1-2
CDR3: CASSFLGRYGYTF
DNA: TGTGCCAGCAGTTTTTTAGGGAGGTATGGCTACACCTTC

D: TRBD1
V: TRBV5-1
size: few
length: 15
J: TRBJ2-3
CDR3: CASSPRTGISDTQYF
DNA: TGCGCCAGCAGCCCCCGGACAGGGATATCAGATACGCAGTATTTT

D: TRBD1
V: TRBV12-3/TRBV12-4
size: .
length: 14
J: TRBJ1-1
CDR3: CASSGTGGHTEAFF
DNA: TGTGCCAGCAGTGGTACAGGGGGCCACACTGAAGCTTTCTTT

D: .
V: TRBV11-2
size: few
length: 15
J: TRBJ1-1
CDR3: CASSGGLGSRTEAFF
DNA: TGTGCCAGCAGCGGAGGCTTGGGGAGCCGGACTGAAGCTTTCTTT

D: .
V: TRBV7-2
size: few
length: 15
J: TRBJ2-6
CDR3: CASSLAGTGANVLTF
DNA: TGTGCCAGCAGCTTAGCGGGGACGGGGGCCAACGTCCTGACTTTC

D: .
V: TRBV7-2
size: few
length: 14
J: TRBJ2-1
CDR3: CASFRPGDHNEQFF
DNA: TGTGCCAGCTTTAGGCCAGGGGACCACAATGAGCAGTTCTTC

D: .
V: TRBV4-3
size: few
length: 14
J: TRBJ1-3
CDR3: CASSQVPARNTIYF
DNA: TGCGCCAGCAGCCAAGTCCCGGCGCGAAACACCATATATTTT

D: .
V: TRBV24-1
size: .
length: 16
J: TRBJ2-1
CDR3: CATSDPRGASYNEQFF
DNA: TGTGCCACCAGTGATCCGCGCGGGGCCTCCTACAATGAGCAGTTCTTC

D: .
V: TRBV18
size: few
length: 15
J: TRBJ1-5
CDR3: CASSPEAGAYQPQHF
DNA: TGTGCCAGCTCACCAGAGGCAGGGGCGTATCAGCCCCAGCATTTT

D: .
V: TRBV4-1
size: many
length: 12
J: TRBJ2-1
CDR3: CASSHRYNEQFF
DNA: TGCGCCAGCAGCCATCGGTACAATGAGCAGTTCTTC

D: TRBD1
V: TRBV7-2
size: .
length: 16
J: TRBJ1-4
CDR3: CASSLQGAGTNEKLFF
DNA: TGTGCCAGCAGCTTACAGGGGGCAGGAACTAATGAAAAACTGTTTTTT

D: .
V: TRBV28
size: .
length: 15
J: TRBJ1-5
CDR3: CASSSPGKVDQPQHF
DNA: TGTGCCAGCAGTTCCCCAGGGAAGGTAGATCAGCCCCAGCATTTT